The source of this T cell receptor beta chain is a study of blood T cell dynamics during melanoma immunotherapy. This table comes from immunoSEQ multiplex PCR, and its TCRdb copy is limited to in-frame clones, with some not included. The sample yields 9,000 to 13,000 clones, roughly 90% seen once. Sample time point: pre-treatment baseline. Samples come from before therapy and from week 3 after the first blockade cycle. The sample consisted of blood, taken from a patient treated with checkpoint blockade. The clonotype comes from a human donor with melanoma.

The chain's CDR3 is CASSRQGIRTDTQYF. The CDR3 DNA sequence: TGTGCCAGCAGCCGTCAGGGGATCCGGACAGATACGCAGTATTTT. The chain joins TRBV7-2 to TRBJ2-3; weak D call: TRBD1 (6 bases). The CDR3 has 15 amino acids. Trimming removed 5 bases at V and 3 bases at J, with 15 bases between. Germline V gives CDR1 SGHTA, CDR2 FQGNSA.